These T cell receptor beta chains were read from a single sample in a study of T cells in Graves' hyperthyroidism and ophthalmopathy. Using its own MiXCR run on the multiplex PCR reads, TCRdb lists one record per CDR3 protein. The table has over 250,000 distinct CDR3 sequences, roughly an eighth seen once. Sequenced sample: blood. Receptor source: a middle-aged woman with Graves' ophthalmopathy. Both conserved end residues are part of each CDR3. Each record gives: J gene, V gene, CDR3 protein.

TRBJ2-7,TRBV18,CASSPGQILREQYF
TRBJ2-7,TRBV28,CASSLPGKWQYF
TRBJ2-3,TRBV18,CASSKGLGDTQYF
TRBJ2-7,TRBV20-1,CSASAGQGSYEQYF
TRBJ1-6,TRBV11-3,CASSLFGRNSPLHF
TRBJ1-6,TRBV7-2,CASSFKAGDNSPLHF
TRBJ1-5,TRBV6-1,CAARQGGFNQPQHF
TRBJ2-1,TRBV27,CASSPGGQGRNEQFF
TRBJ2-1,TRBV18,CASSTGGGQFF
TRBJ2-7,TRBV2,CASSEGAGSGLYEQYF
TRBJ1-2,TRBV19,CASSRGLAPYGYTF
TRBJ1-1,TRBV15,CATSRDLGEAFF
TRBJ1-2,TRBV6-6,CASSYGRDGSYGYTF
TRBJ2-3,TRBV27,CASSFRFYTDTQYF
TRBJ2-3,TRBV28,CASSPGVRRSDTQYF
TRBJ1-2,TRBV2,CASSEMSDYGYTF
TRBJ2-1,TRBV12-3/TRBV12-4,CASTPGGGANEQFF
TRBJ2-7,TRBV6-1,CASVGLAGSEQYF
TRBJ1-5,TRBV4-1,CASSQTISQPQHF
TRBJ1-6,TRBV12-3/TRBV12-4,CASSNPTGAKNSPLHF
TRBJ1-5,TRBV30,CAWGRQGSNQPQHF
TRBJ1-2,TRBV29-1,CSVEPGGRGYTF
TRBJ1-1,TRBV18,CASSFYDIGALNTEAFF
TRBJ2-7,TRBV6-5,CASSYSGLGGPYEQYF
TRBJ2-2,TRBV20-1,CSVLHSRELFF
TRBJ2-5,TRBV5-6,CASSSPSGPETQYF
TRBJ1-2,TRBV28,CASSSILTRDRGTLNYGYTF
TRBJ2-5,TRBV27,CASSLLAGESETQYF
TRBJ2-2,TRBV15,CATSFNRVNTGELFF
TRBJ1-2,TRBV11-2,CASSQTGGNYGYTF
TRBJ2-1,TRBV7-8,CASSLTGLAISYNEQFF